The 17 T cell receptor beta chains below all came from one sample that was sequenced in a study of cytomegalovirus exposure and HLA in healthy donors. Primers: 60 Vbeta forward and 13 Jbeta reverse. The assay was immunoSEQ multiplex PCR, and TCRdb's table has in-frame clones only and misses some. The sample lists about 110,000 clones, around 79% occurring once. Sequenced: PBMCs. All receptors derive from a woman under 40 in good health and CMV-seronegative.

The chain combines TRBV6-5 with TRBJ2-1, with 7 nucleotides matching TRBD2. V gave up 8 bases and J gave up 4 bases; unmatched junction bases: 8. The CDR3 runs to 14 residues. The germline gives CDR1 MNHEY, CDR2 SVGAGI. DNA for the CDR3: TGTGCCAGCGAGAGCGGGGACTTATACAATGAGCAGTTCTTC. It specifies CASESGDLYNEQFF.

This clone appeared once. This chain connects TRBV7-3 to TRBJ2-2, with D maybe TRBD2 (5 bases). The CDR3 has 12 amino acids. Germline values: CDR1 SGHTA, CDR2 FQGTGA. V lost 8 bases, J lost 2 bases, and 6 bases lay in between. The CDR3 DNA is TGTGCCAGCTCGGGAAACACCGGGGAGCTGTTTTTT. It encodes CASSGNTGELFF.

This clone was seen only once. The J gene is TRBJ2-7, the V gene TRBV2, with 7 bases fitting TRBD2. The germline gives CDR1 SNHLY, CDR2 FYNNEI. This CDR3 comprises 16 residues. With V trimmed by 2 bases and J by 2 bases, 9 bases remained unmatched. The CDR3 coding sequence is TGTGCCAGCAGTGAACGGTGGGCTAGCGGAGCCTACGAGCAGTACTTC. Residues: CASSERWASGAYEQYF.

On this clone itself: At one boundary the junction diverges from the germline segment, which might be a read error. This same CDR3 is encoded by further DNA sequences in the sample. This rearrangement joins TRBV19 to TRBJ2-2; TRBD1 is a possible D gene (5 bases). Germline V gene sequence: CDR1 LNHDA, CDR2 SQIVND (reference sequence). The CDR3 extends over 13 amino acids. CDR3 loop: CAWQVMDTGELFF. Here the CDR3 DNA reads TGTGCCTGGCAGGTGATGGACACTGGGGAGCTGTTTTTT.

J is TRBJ2-7 and V is TRBV7-8; D is uncertain. CDR1 is SGHVS, CDR2 FQNEAQ, per germline. The CDR3 is 14 residues long. V lost 1 base, J lost 2 bases, and 9 bases lay in between. CDR3 bases: TGTGCCAGCAGCTTAGACTTAACCCCCTACGAGCAGTACTTC. Protein sequence: CASSLDLTPYEQYF.

The CDR3 region has the DNA TGTGCCAGCAGTCGACTACCGGGCCAGCGGAATGAAAAACTGTTTTTT. This translates into CASSRLPGQRNEKLFF. The rearrangement joins TRBV28 to TRBJ1-4; D is undetermined. The germline V and J ends were trimmed by 5 bases and 5 bases, with 18 bases remaining between them. This CDR3 is 16 amino acids long. Germline CDR1 and CDR2: MDHEN and SYDVKM.

Here the CDR3 DNA reads TGTGCCAGCAGTTTACCTGACAATGAGCAGTTCTTC. The encoded protein is CASSLPDNEQFF. This rearrangement joins TRBV28 to TRBJ2-1; no reliable D call. The germline V and J ends were trimmed by 2 bases and 5 bases, with 4 bases remaining between them. The V gene's germline CDR1 is MDHEN and CDR2 SYDVKM. The length of the CDR3 is 12 residues.

This clone has more than one count but fewer than ten. The chain recombines TRBV27 with TRBJ1-2, with unresolved D. The CDR3 extends over 14 amino acids. Trimming took off 6 bases at V and 8 bases at J, with 19 bases between the two ends. The germline gives CDR1 MNHEY, CDR2 SMNVEV (reference sequence). The CDR3 DNA reads as TGTGCCAGCAGCTTGCGGGCCGACGGGGTGGGCTACACCTTC. Amino acids: CASSLRADGVGYTF.

The chain employs TRBV27 and TRBJ2-6; D gene unclear. Germline loops: CDR1 MNHEY, CDR2 SMNVEV (reference sequence). Deletions cut 5 bases from V and 0 bases from J, with 5 bases between. The CDR3 extends over 14 amino acids. This CDR3 reads CASSQISGANVLTF. In nucleotides, the CDR3 is TGTGCCAGCAGTCAGATCTCTGGGGCCAACGTCCTGACTTTC.

J is TRBJ2-1 and V is TRBV30; 7 nucleotides line up with TRBD2. Germline V CDR1 and CDR2: GTSNPN, SVGIG (reference sequence). The V segment lost 0 bases and the J segment 4 bases; nucleotides outside the gene matches: 6. The CDR3 is made up of 15 amino acids. DNA for the CDR3: TGTGCCTGGAGTGTACGGCGGGGGAAATACAATGAGCAGTTCTTC. Residues: CAWSVRRGKYNEQFF. Full variable domain (missing parts from reference TRBV30 and TRBJ2-1): SQTIHQWPATLVQPVGSPLSLECTVEGTSNPNLYWYRQAAGRGLQLLFYSVGIGQISSEVPQNLSASRPQDRQFILSSKKLLLSDSGFYLCAWSVRRGKYNEQFFGPGTRLTVL.

V is TRBV9 and J is TRBJ1-4; the D is unclear. Between the trimmed V and J ends, which lost 0 bases and 6 bases, there was a span of 12 bases. The V gene's germline CDR1 is SGDLS and CDR2 YYNGEE. The CDR3 spans 15 residues. The CDR3 loop is CASSVGSLRYEKLFF. The CDR3 coding sequence is TGTGCCAGCAGCGTAGGATCCCTGAGATATGAAAAACTGTTTTTT. The full variable domain, in which reference TRBV9 and TRBJ1-4 provide the parts outside the CDR3, is DSGVTQTPKHLITATGQRVTLRCSPRSGDLSVYWYQQSLDQGLQFLIQYYNGEERAKGNILERFSAQQFPDLHSELNLSSLELGDSALYFCASSVGSLRYEKLFFGSGTQLSVL.

The V call is TRBV6-5, the J call TRBJ1-2, with 8 positions matching TRBD1. This CDR3 is built from 13 residues. Germline V lookup: CDR1 MNHEY, CDR2 SVGAGI. Germline trimming cut 0 bases from V and 13 bases from J; bases unmatched to any gene: 7. CDR3 loop: CASSYSGTGNPTF. CDR3 in DNA: TGTGCCAGCAGTTACTCTGGGACAGGCAATCCCACCTTC.

This chain connects TRBV30 to TRBJ1-6; TRBD1 might be the D (6 bases). CDR3 size: 14 residues. With 3 bases removed from V and 6 bases from J, the gap between germline ends came to 12 bases. Germline lookup yields CDR1 GTSNPN and CDR2 SVGIG (reference sequence). The CDR3 is CAWRRGTTNSPLHF. The CDR3 region has the DNA TGTGCCTGGAGGAGGGGGACCACTAATTCACCCCTCCACTTT.

The chain recombines TRBV5-1 with TRBJ1-1; the match to TRBD1 covers 8 bases. Trimming removed 3 bases from V and 3 bases from J; junction bases left unmatched: 7. The CDR3 sequence is 15 residues long. Germline V gene sequence: CDR1 SGHRS, CDR2 YFSETQ. The CDR3 sequence is CASSSRQGRDTEAFF. Written as DNA, the CDR3 is TGCGCCAGCAGCTCCCGACAGGGGAGGGACACTGAAGCTTTCTTT.

The rearrangement links TRBV28 to TRBJ2-4; TRBD1 is a possible D gene (6 bases). Trimming took off 6 bases at V and 5 bases at J, with 17 bases between the two ends. The CDR3 runs 15 residues. The germline gives CDR1 MDHEN, CDR2 SYDVKM. CDR3 protein: CASRTGSKPQNIQYF. In DNA, the CDR3 is TGTGCCAGCAGAACAGGGTCGAAGCCCCAAAACATTCAGTACTTC.

This clone was detected only once. The V call is TRBV30, the J call TRBJ2-1; no firm D call. The CDR3 totals 14 residues. Germline V CDR1 and CDR2: GTSNPN, SVGIG (reference sequence). Trimming removed 0 bases at V and 4 bases at J, with 10 bases between. The CDR3, as DNA: TGTGCCTGGAGTGTATTGACTGAATACAATGAGCAGTTCTTC. Residues: CAWSVLTEYNEQFF.

This clone was seen a single time. V and J are TRBV7-9 and TRBJ2-3; 8 bases line up with TRBD1. The germline V gene has CDR1 SEHNR and CDR2 FQNEAQ (reference sequence). J gave up 4 bases and V 3 bases, and 9 bases lay outside the gene matches. The CDR3 extends over 16 amino acids. CDR3 protein: CASSFLGGQGSDTQYF. As DNA, the CDR3 is TGTGCCAGCAGCTTCCTTGGAGGACAGGGCTCAGATACGCAGTATTTT.